The 9 T cell receptor beta chains listed next were all sequenced from one sample in a study of T cell responses to AZD1222 COVID-19 vaccine. Data came from immunoSEQ multiplex PCR; TCRdb stores just in-frame clones and leaves some out. The sample includes around 100,000 clones, 90% seen only once; the top ten take more than 7.5%. The specimen comprised peripheral blood, sampled on day 0 of AZD1222 vaccination. These receptors were taken from an adult in good health.

The V gene is TRBV11-3, the J gene TRBJ2-7; D is uncertain. This CDR3 has 13 amino acids. The ends were cut back, 1 base at V and 5 bases at J, with 9 bases in the middle. Per the germline V gene, CDR1 is SGHNT and CDR2 is YENEEA. The CDR3 sequence is CASSLGARHEQYF. CDR3 DNA: TGTGCCAGCAGCTTAGGGGCGCGCCACGAGCAGTACTTC.

V usage is TRBV6-4 and J usage is TRBJ2-2; possible D gene TRBD1, 6 bases. Trimming stripped 6 bases from V and 6 bases from J, with 17 bases between. Germline values: CDR1 MRHNA, CDR2 SNTAGT. The CDR3 loop spans 15 amino acids. The CDR3 DNA follows: TGTGCCAGCAGCTCAGGGACAACTGGCGCCGGGGAGCTGTTTTTT. As protein: CASSSGTTGAGELFF.

In its sample, this clone was seen a few times. The rearrangement uses TRBV7-2 and TRBJ1-6; D is unclear. V dropped 5 bases and J dropped 10 bases, with 9 bases sitting between them. CDR1 is SGHTA and CDR2 is FQGNSA in the germline V gene. This CDR3 is built from 12 residues. In nucleotides, the CDR3 is TGTGCCAGCAGCCTCAATAGGTCACCCCTCCACTTT. It codes for CASSLNRSPLHF.

The CDR3 DNA follows: TGTGCCAGCAGCCCGACGGCTAACTATGGCTACACCTTC. Its protein product is CASSPTANYGYTF. The chain combines TRBV3-1 (or the pseudogene TRBV3-2) with TRBJ1-2; no clear D gene. Germline V gene lookup returns CDR1 LGHDT and CDR2 YNNKEL (reference sequence). CDR3 size: 13 residues. V was shortened by 4 bases and J by 0 bases, with 6 bases between the two germline ends.

This clone was detected only a few times. The V call is TRBV18, the J call TRBJ1-6; no definite D call. Trimming took off 5 bases at V and 9 bases at J, with 17 bases between the two ends. From germline, CDR1 is KGHSH and CDR2 LQKENI. The CDR3 loop spans 15 amino acids. Written as DNA, the CDR3 is TGTGCCAGCTCATCGAGAGGGCAATTGAGTTCACCCCTCCACTTT. This gives the protein CASSSRGQLSSPLHF.

The chain is built from TRBV7-6 and TRBJ1-6; possible D gene TRBD1, 5 bases. CDR3 length: 15 amino acids. V lost 5 bases, J lost 10 bases, and 18 bases lay in between. Germline-derived CDR1 and CDR2 are SGHVS and FNYEAQ. The CDR3, as DNA: TGTGCCAGCAGCCCGGGACGGCTTAGGGACTCACCCCTCCACTTT. Protein: CASSPGRLRDSPLHF.

In its sample, this clone was seen a few times. The chain recombines TRBV5-1 with TRBJ1-1; D not certain. The germline V gene has CDR1 SGHRS and CDR2 YFSETQ. The CDR3 consists of 19 residues. Trimming cost V 0 bases and J 2 bases, with 23 bases left between them. The CDR3 bases are TGCGCCAGCAGCTTGGTGGAAGGGTTACGGGCGGCGGGAAACACTGAAGCTTTCTTT. Its protein product is CASSLVEGLRAAGNTEAFF.

The chain combines TRBV21-1 with TRBJ2-7. TRBV21-1 is assigned pseudogene status. The CDR3 length is 14 residues. The CDR3 is CASSKGNLPYEQYF. The CDR3 nucleotides read TGTGCCAGCAGCAAGGGGAACCTCCCCTACGAGCAGTACTTC.

This clone is a singleton in its sample. The rearrangement uses TRBV5-1 and TRBJ2-3; D unresolved. Germline loops: CDR1 SGHRS, CDR2 YFSETQ. The V end was cut by 4 bases, the J end by 0 bases, with 18 bases between. The CDR3 is made up of 17 amino acids. CDR3 nucleotide sequence: TGCGCCAGCAGCCAGCCCCCTGGCACCTTTAGCACAGATACGCAGTATTTT. It codes for CASSQPPGTFSTDTQYF.